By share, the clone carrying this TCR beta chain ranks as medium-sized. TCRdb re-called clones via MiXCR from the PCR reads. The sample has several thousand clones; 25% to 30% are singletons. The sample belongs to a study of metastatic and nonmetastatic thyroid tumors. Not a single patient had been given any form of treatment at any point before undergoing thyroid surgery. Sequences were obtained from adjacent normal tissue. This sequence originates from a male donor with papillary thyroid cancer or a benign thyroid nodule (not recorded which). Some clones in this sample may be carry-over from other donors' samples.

The CDR3 reads CSAGTSGYWNEQFF. The DNA for the CDR3 is TGCAGTGCAGGGACTAGCGGCTATTGGAATGAGCAGTTCTTC. V usage is TRBV20-1 and J usage is TRBJ2-1; 11 nucleotides align to TRBD2. Germline CDR1 is DFQATT and CDR2 is SNEGSKA (reference sequence). The CDR3 has 14 residues. J gave up 7 bases and V 6 bases, and 8 bases lay outside the gene matches.